The next 26 T cell receptor beta chains were all read from a single sample in a study of blood T cell repertoires in COVID-19. Sequencing used immunoSEQ multiplex PCR; TCRdb keeps in-frame clones, though not all of them. Of approximately 200,000 clones listed, about 85% are singletons. What was sequenced was peripheral blood. The receptors shown here come from a woman under 40 with active or convalescent COVID-19.

As for this clone: The junction departs from the called germline gene at one end, perhaps through a read error. The rearrangement uses TRBV7-7 and TRBJ2-1, with TRBD2 matching 10 bases. The CDR3 runs 18 residues. CDR1 is SSHAT and CDR2 is FNYEAQ in the germline V gene (reference sequence). CDR3 bases: TGTGCTAGCAGCCTTACCCCGACTAGCGGGCCCCCTTACAATGAGCAGTTCTTC. Residues: CASSLTPTSGPPYNEQFF.

The rearrangement joins TRBV2 to TRBJ1-1; a weak D match, TRBD1 (5 bases). Per germline, CDR1 SNHLY and CDR2 FYNNEI. The V end was cut by 6 bases, the J end by 1 base, with 12 bases between. The CDR3 covers 14 residues. The chain's CDR3 is CASSESRANTEAFF. DNA of the CDR3: TGTGCCAGCAGCGAGTCCAGGGCGAACACTGAAGCTTTCTTT.

CDR3 sequence (DNA): TGTGCCAGCAGCCCAGCAGAGGGGCAGCGGGGGGGCTTTGAGACCCAGTACTTC. Protein product: CASSPAEGQRGGFETQYF. The chain combines TRBV7-9 with TRBJ2-5, with TRBD2 identical over 10 bases. CDR1 is SEHNR and CDR2 is FQNEAQ in the germline V gene (reference sequence). The junction had 17 bases not matched to a gene; V was cut back by 5 bases and J by 5 bases. The length of the CDR3 is 18 residues.

The chain combines TRBV5-1 with TRBJ1-4; no clear D. V was cut by 4 bases and J by 4 bases, with 14 bases left in between. Germline V CDR1 and CDR2: SGHRS, YFSETQ. The CDR3 sequence is 15 residues long. CDR3 sequence: CASSPGGPFNEKLFF. The DNA for the CDR3 is TGCGCCAGCAGCCCTGGTGGGCCCTTTAATGAAAAACTGTTTTTT.

The chain has TRBV28 and TRBJ1-5, with TRBD1 as a possible D gene (6 bases). The CDR3 runs 12 residues. V shed 4 bases and J shed 11 bases, with 12 bases lying between them. The germline gives CDR1 MDHEN, CDR2 SYDVKM. The CDR3 region has the DNA TGTGCCAGCAGTTCCCCACAGGGAGCCCAGCATTTT. As protein: CASSSPQGAQHF.

The gene calls are TRBV19 and TRBJ1-5; D not resolved. Looked up from germline, CDR1 is LNHDA and CDR2 is SQIVND (reference sequence). Deletions cut 7 bases from V and 1 base from J, with 11 bases between. The CDR3 has 14 residues. CDR3 protein: CASTGRWSNQPQHF. The CDR3 nucleotides read TGTGCCAGTACGGGGAGGTGGAGCAATCAGCCCCAGCATTTT. The variable domain in full, with the rest retrieved from reference TRBV19 and TRBJ1-5, is DGGITQSPKYLFRKEGQNVTLSCEQNLNHDAMYWYRQDPGQGLRLIYYSQIVNDFQKGDIAEGYSVSREKKESFPLTVTSAQKNPTAFYLCASTGRWSNQPQHFGDGTRLSIL.

Concerning this clone: Different DNA sequences within this sample yield the same CDR3. The chain joins TRBV5-1 to TRBJ1-2; D remains unclear. Germline loops: CDR1 SGHRS, CDR2 YFSETQ. The V end lost 3 bases, the J end lost 5 bases, and 11 bases lay between the germline ends. CDR3 length equals 13 residues. CDR3: CASSSTGGYGYTF. The CDR3 region has the DNA TGCGCCAGCAGCTCGACCGGAGGGTATGGCTACACCTTC.

The genes are TRBV18 and TRBJ1-2; D is ambiguous. This CDR3 has 12 residues. V dropped 6 bases and J dropped 2 bases, with 7 bases sitting between them. Germline CDR1 is KGHSH and CDR2 is LQKENI. CDR3 coding DNA: TGTGCCAGCTCTGACAACAACTATGGCTACACCTTC. Its protein product is CASSDNNYGYTF.

J is TRBJ1-2 and V is TRBV5-1; TRBD1 matches at 7 bases. With 0 bases clipped from V and 5 bases from J, the junction kept 4 bases outside the gene matches. CDR3 length: 14 amino acids. The germline gives CDR1 SGHRS, CDR2 YFSETQ. In nucleotides, the CDR3 is TGCGCCAGCAGCTTGGTGGGGACAGAGTATGGCTACACCTTC. Its protein product is CASSLVGTEYGYTF.

This chain joins TRBV7-6 and TRBJ1-4; the D gene is possibly TRBD1 (6 bases). There are 15 residues in the CDR3. V lost 7 bases to trimming and J lost 8 bases, with 20 bases between them. The germline CDR1 and CDR2 sequences are SGHVS and FNYEAQ. The CDR3 nucleotides are TGTGCCAGCACCCTAGACCCAGGGGCGGACGAAAAACTGTTTTTT. Protein: CASTLDPGADEKLFF. Variable domain in full (rest from reference TRBV7-6 and TRBJ1-4): GAGVSQSPRYKVTKRGQDVALRCDPISGHVSLYWYRQALGQGPEFLTYFNYEAQQDKSGLPNDRFSAERPEGSISTLTIQRTEQRDSAMYRCASTLDPGADEKLFFGSGTQLSVL.

This clone was seen only a few times. The chain combines TRBV30 with TRBJ1-1; D remains unclear. V lost 4 bases, J lost 1 base, and 7 bases lay in between. CDR3 length: 12 residues. Germline lookup yields CDR1 GTSNPN and CDR2 SVGIG (reference sequence). CDR3 coding DNA: TGTGCCTGGACTACGGGGAACACTGAAGCTTTCTTT. Amino acid sequence: CAWTTGNTEAFF.

The V and J genes are TRBV28 and TRBJ1-2; D perhaps matches TRBD1 (6 bases). Germline V CDR1 and CDR2: MDHEN, SYDVKM. The V end was cut by 7 bases, the J end by 4 bases, with 19 bases between. The CDR3 length is 15 residues. The CDR3 DNA follows: TGTGCCAGCACCACACGTGGCAGGGGTAGCTATGGCTACACCTTC. It codes for CASTTRGRGSYGYTF.

The rearrangement links TRBV28 to TRBJ1-5; TRBD1 might be the D (5 bases). CDR1 and CDR2 (germline): MDHEN, SYDVKM. Trimming removed 3 bases from V and 3 bases from J, with 15 bases in between. The CDR3 runs 16 residues. CDR3 bases: TGTGCCAGCAGTTTCCCCGGAGCAGGGCCCAATCAGCCCCAGCATTTT. Translation: CASSFPGAGPNQPQHF. The full variable domain, with the rest looked up from reference TRBV28 and TRBJ1-5, is DVKVTQSSRYLVKRTGEKVFLECVQDMDHENMFWYRQDPGLGLRLIYFSYDVKMKEKGDIPEGYSVSREKKERFSLILESASTNQTSMYLCASSFPGAGPNQPQHFGDGTRLSIL.

This clone was found a few times. The chain employs TRBV20-1 and TRBJ1-2; the match to TRBD1 covers 7 bases. This CDR3 comprises 11 residues. V dropped 6 bases and J dropped 4; count of bases not matched to a gene: 2. Germline V CDR1 and CDR2: DFQATT, SNEGSKA (reference sequence). CDR3 nucleotide sequence: TGCAGTGCCAGACAGGGCTATGGCTACACCTTC. This translates into CSARQGYGYTF.

This chain joins TRBV7-2 and TRBJ2-7; the D gene is possibly TRBD1 (6 bases). Germline V gene lookup returns CDR1 SGHTA and CDR2 FQGNSA. Trimming took 7 bases from V and 4 from J, leaving 14 bases between them. This CDR3 is built from 13 residues. CDR3 nucleotide sequence: TGTGCCAGCACCCTGACAGGACCATACGAGCAGTACTTC. It is translated as CASTLTGPYEQYF.

The chain joins TRBV5-1 to TRBJ2-2, with a weak D call TRBD2 (5 bases). V shed 5 bases and J shed 6 bases, with 20 bases lying between them. The CDR3 spans 16 residues. Germline V gene data show CDR1 as SGHRS and CDR2 as YFSETQ. The CDR3 loop is CASRFGPGLFSGELFF. In nucleotides, the CDR3 is TGCGCCAGCAGATTTGGCCCGGGATTATTTTCCGGGGAGCTGTTTTTT.

The rearrangement uses TRBV29-1 and TRBJ2-2; perhaps TRBD2 as D (5 bases). The CDR3 consists of 12 residues. Trimming left V 7 bases short and J 6 bases short, with 12 bases between. CDR1 and CDR2 from the germline V gene are SQVTM and ANQGSEA. Written as DNA, the CDR3 is TGCAGCGGAGATTGGGGAGCCGGGGAGCTGTTTTTT. As protein: CSGDWGAGELFF.

CDR3 sequence (DNA): TGTGCCAGCAGTTCATCCGGGACAGGGGTATCACCCCTCCACTTT. Its protein is CASSSSGTGVSPLHF. The rearrangement links TRBV28 to TRBJ1-6; 10 bases are shared with TRBD1. Germline values: CDR1 MDHEN, CDR2 SYDVKM. With 4 bases clipped from V and 10 bases from J, the junction kept 7 bases outside the gene matches. The CDR3 length is 15 residues.

The genes are TRBV5-4 and TRBJ2-7, with D possibly being TRBD1 (6 bases). CDR3 length: 14 amino acids. V lost 1 base to trimming and J lost 5 bases, with 13 bases between them. The germline gives CDR1 SGHNT, CDR2 YYREEE (reference sequence). CDR3 DNA: TGTGCCAGCAGCTTGACAGGGATCACCCACGAGCAGTACTTC. Translating gives CASSLTGITHEQYF.

The rearrangement links TRBV28 to TRBJ1-2; a possible D gene is TRBD1 (6 bases). CDR1 is MDHEN and CDR2 is SYDVKM in the germline V gene. V was trimmed by 4 bases and J by 4 bases, leaving 16 bases between them. This CDR3 is 15 amino acids long. The CDR3 DNA reads TGTGCCAGCAGTTCAGAGGGCGGGGGGCCCTATGGCTACACCTTC. Its protein product is CASSSEGGGPYGYTF.

J is TRBJ1-1 and V is TRBV11-2; TRBD1 might be the D (5 bases). Per the germline V gene, CDR1 is SGHAT and CDR2 is FQNNGV. This CDR3 contains 14 residues. Trimming removed 6 bases at V and 3 bases at J, with 14 bases between. CDR3 sequence reads: CASRYFLGDTEAFF. CDR3 in DNA: TGTGCCAGCAGGTATTTTTTAGGGGACACTGAAGCTTTCTTT.

The chain has TRBV2 and TRBJ2-1; the match to TRBD2 covers 9 bases. The CDR3 covers 15 residues. After removal of 7 bases from V and 7 bases from J, the junction contained 11 bases not matched to a gene. The V gene's germline CDR1 is SNHLY and CDR2 FYNNEI. The CDR3 bases are TGTGCCAGCACCTCTCTGGCGGGGGGGCCTAATGAGCAGTTCTTC. It codes for CASTSLAGGPNEQFF.

This clone has a single count. The chain uses TRBV5-1 and TRBJ1-1; D is ambiguous. The V end lost 4 bases, the J end lost 0 bases, and 13 bases lay between the germline ends. The CDR3 consists of 15 residues. CDR1 SGHRS and CDR2 YFSETQ come from the germline V gene. The CDR3 here is CASSLITVLNTEAFF. The CDR3 nucleotides are TGCGCCAGCAGCCTAATAACGGTTCTGAACACTGAAGCTTTCTTT.

The gene calls are TRBV5-1 and TRBJ1-3; D perhaps matches TRBD1 (5 bases). The CDR3 runs to 15 residues. V was trimmed by 4 bases and J by 0 bases, leaving 11 bases between them. CDR1 is SGHRS and CDR2 is YFSETQ in the germline V gene. The CDR3 DNA follows: TGCGCCAGCAGCGAATGGACAAGCTCTGGAAACACCATATATTTT. The encoded protein is CASSEWTSSGNTIYF. Full variable domain (outside the CDR3, taken from reference TRBV5-1 and TRBJ1-3): KAGVTQTPRYLIKTRGQQVTLSCSPISGHRSVSWYQQTPGQGLQFLFEYFSETQRNKGNFPGRFSGRQFSNSRSEMNVSTLELGDSALYLCASSEWTSSGNTIYFGEGSWLTVV.

The chain employs TRBV27 and TRBJ1-1; 10 bases agree with TRBD1. With V trimmed by 2 bases and J by 4 bases, 7 bases remained unmatched. CDR1 is MNHEY and CDR2 is SMNVEV in the germline V gene (reference sequence). This CDR3 region has 16 residues. CDR3 loop: CASSLGLGTGATEAFF. CDR3 DNA sequence: TGTGCCAGCAGTTTAGGGTTGGGGACAGGGGCCACTGAAGCTTTCTTT.

CDR3 nucleotide sequence: TGTGCCAGCAGCCCAGGCGGGGGTCAGCCCCAGCATTTT. Protein: CASSPGGGQPQHF. This sequence joins TRBV11-2 and TRBJ1-5, with D possibly TRBD1 on 5 matching bases. Trimming removed 5 bases from V and 6 bases from J, with 11 bases in between. CDR3 length: 13 residues. Germline V gene data show CDR1 as SGHAT and CDR2 as FQNNGV.